The 20 T cell receptor beta chains below were found in one sample sequenced in a study of CXCR3-negative and CXCR3-positive naive CD8 T cells. These receptors are not linked to any known antigen. 5' RACE that incorporated UMI labels was used to prepare the TRB cDNA libraries. TCRdb reworked the 5' RACE reads into one entry per CDR3 protein, no DNA. Its table lists 90,000 to 100,000 distinct CDR3 sequences. Whole-study results and caveats: TRB CDR3s were more hydrophobic in CXCR3-positive than in CXCR3-negative naive cells.

The sample comprised naive CXCR3+ CD8+ T cells from blood. Indicated subset: CD45RO-CCR7+CD27+CD95- naive CD8+ T cells expressing CXCR3 (TNR3+). The receptors were gathered from a human donor in good health. Some clones in this sample may be carry-over from other donors' samples.

V usage is TRBV7-6 and J usage is TRBJ2-7; checking the TCRdb D call of TRBD1 is not possible without DNA. The length of the CDR3 is 16 residues. The germline gives CDR1 SGHVS, CDR2 FNYEAQ. The CDR3: CASSLYAGPSSYEQYF. The whole variable domain, remainder taken from reference TRBV7-6 and TRBJ2-7, is GAGVSQSPRYKVTKRGQDVALRCDPISGHVSLYWYRQALGQGPEFLTYFNYEAQQDKSGLPNDRFSAERPEGSISTLTIQRTEQRDSAMYRCASSLYAGPSSYEQYFGPGTRLTVT.

The chain is built from TRBV27 and TRBJ2-7. Germline V lookup: CDR1 MNHEY, CDR2 SMNVEV (reference sequence). The CDR3 runs 13 residues. The CDR3 loop reads CASSYDSSYEQYF.

CDR3 residues: CASSLLQGSYNEQFF. The J gene is TRBJ2-1, the V gene TRBV7-8. CDR3 size: 15 residues. The germline gives CDR1 SGHVS, CDR2 FQNEAQ.

The chain uses TRBV14 and TRBJ2-2. CDR1 and CDR2 (germline): SGHDN, FVKESK. The CDR3 covers 12 residues. The CDR3 sequence: CASSQDSGELFF.

The chain recombines TRBV29-1 with TRBJ2-7; TCRdb's D call of TRBD1 is untestable without DNA. Germline V gene lookup returns CDR1 SQVTM and CDR2 ANQGSEA. CDR3 size: 13 residues. The CDR3 loop is CSVGTGGFFEQYF.

The rearrangement links TRBV6-7 to TRBJ2-7; TCRdb gives TRBD2 as the D gene, but with no DNA this cannot be confirmed. TRBV6-7 is an open reading frame whose function is uncertain. This CDR3 contains 20 residues. The CDR3 loop is CASSYPRYTRQKFNYYEQYF.

This sequence joins TRBV29-1 and TRBJ2-3; TCRdb lists TRBD1, though no DNA is available to test this call. Germline assignment: CDR1 SQVTM and CDR2 ANQGSEA. CDR3 length: 15 amino acids. CDR3 protein: CSVGTGSPYTDTQYF.

The chain recombines TRBV7-2 with TRBJ2-3; TCRdb's D call, TRBD1, is unchecked because there is no DNA. The CDR3 loop spans 16 amino acids. Germline loops: CDR1 SGHTA, CDR2 FQGNSA. The CDR3 loop is CASSLAGFVAPDTQYF.

V and J are TRBV20-1 and TRBJ2-7; TCRdb's D call, TRBD2, is unchecked because there is no DNA. The CDR3 contains 14 residues. CDR1 is DFQATT and CDR2 is SNEGSKA in the germline V gene (reference sequence). CDR3 in amino acids: CSAGGSGFLYEQYF.

The chain recombines TRBV5-5 with TRBJ1-1. Germline V gene sequence: CDR1 SGHKS, CDR2 YYEKEE (reference sequence). The CDR3 contains 13 residues. The CDR3: CASSYDLITEAFF.

V gene TRBV12-3 or TRBV12-4 combines with J gene TRBJ2-1; TCRdb indicates TRBD2, and absent DNA this call remains unverified. The CDR3 has 13 residues. The CDR3 loop is CATGTTSYNEQFF.

The V gene is TRBV2, the J gene TRBJ2-3. The germline V gene encodes CDR1 SNHLY and CDR2 FYNNEI. The CDR3 length is 18 residues. CDR3 amino acids: CASSEGHRRVTSTDTQYF.

The genes are TRBV3-1 and TRBJ2-3. The CDR3 consists of 18 residues. From germline, CDR1 is LGHDT and CDR2 YNNKEL (reference sequence). CDR3 region: CASSQDYPRTSSTDTQYF.

The chain uses TRBV7-9 and TRBJ2-6; there is no DNA to check the TCRdb D call of TRBD1. There are 16 residues in the CDR3. CDR1 is SEHNR, CDR2 FQNEAQ, per germline (reference sequence). The CDR3 is CASARGVGSGANVLTF.

J is TRBJ2-5 and V is TRBV11-2; the TCRdb D gene call, TRBD1, has no DNA to confirm it. CDR1 is SGHAT and CDR2 is FQNNGV in the germline V gene. CDR3 size: 15 residues. This CDR3 is CASSSTAGEQETQYF.

V gene TRBV3-1 combines with J gene TRBJ2-2. Germline V gives CDR1 LGHDT, CDR2 YNNKEL (reference sequence). The CDR3 extends over 16 amino acids. The CDR3: CASSQDLRGLAGELFF.

The chain is built from TRBV2 and TRBJ2-1; TCRdb returns TRBD1, unconfirmable since there is no DNA. Germline-derived CDR1 and CDR2 are SNHLY and FYNNEI. The CDR3 runs 17 residues. The CDR3 reads CASSEGYGGTVGNEQFF.

J is TRBJ2-7 and V is TRBV29-1; TCRdb indicates TRBD1, and absent DNA this call remains unverified. CDR3 length: 14 amino acids. The germline V gene encodes CDR1 SQVTM and CDR2 ANQGSEA. CDR3 protein: CSVEAPRGTYEQYF.

V usage is TRBV11-3 and J usage is TRBJ2-1; TCRdb reports TRBD1, a call that lacks DNA to check it against. The germline V gene encodes CDR1 SGHNT and CDR2 YENEEA. This CDR3 spans 14 amino acids. CDR3 sequence: CASNTPTGGNEQLF.

V and J are TRBV7-2 and TRBJ2-5; no DNA is available, so the TRBD2 call from TCRdb remains unchecked. This CDR3 spans 18 amino acids. Germline values: CDR1 SGHTA, CDR2 FQGNSA. The CDR3: CASSLRGLAGGPLETQYF.